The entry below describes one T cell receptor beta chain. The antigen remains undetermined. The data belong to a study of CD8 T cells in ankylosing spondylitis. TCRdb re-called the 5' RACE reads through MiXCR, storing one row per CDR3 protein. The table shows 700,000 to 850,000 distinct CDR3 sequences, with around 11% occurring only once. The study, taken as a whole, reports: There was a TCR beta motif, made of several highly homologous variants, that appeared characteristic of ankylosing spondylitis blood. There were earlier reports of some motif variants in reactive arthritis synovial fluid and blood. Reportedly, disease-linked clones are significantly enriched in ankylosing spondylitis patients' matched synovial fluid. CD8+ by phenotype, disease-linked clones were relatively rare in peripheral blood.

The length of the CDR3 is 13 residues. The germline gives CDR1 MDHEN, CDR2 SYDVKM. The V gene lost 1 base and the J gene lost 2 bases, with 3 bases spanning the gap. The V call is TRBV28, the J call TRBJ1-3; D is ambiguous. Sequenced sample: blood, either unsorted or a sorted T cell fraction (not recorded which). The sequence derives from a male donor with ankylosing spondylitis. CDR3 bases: TGTGCCAGCAGTTTATCGGCTGGAAACACCATATATTTT. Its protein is CASSLSAGNTIYF.